The 27 T cell receptor beta chains below all came from one sample that was sequenced in a study of cytomegalovirus exposure and HLA in healthy donors. Primers: 60 Vbeta forward and 13 Jbeta reverse. Generated by immunoSEQ multiplex PCR, the TCRdb table keeps only in-frame clones and is missing some. The sample has roughly 140,000 clones, 76% seen once. Sample: PBMCs. All receptors come from a woman between 35 and 50 years old in good health and CMV-seronegative.

V is TRBV18 and J is TRBJ1-2; TRBD1 matches 9 bases. The germline gives CDR1 KGHSH, CDR2 LQKENI. CDR3 length: 15 residues. With 0 bases clipped from V and 14 bases from J, the junction kept 13 bases outside the gene matches. The DNA of the CDR3 is TGTGCCAGCTCACCACCCTTAGGACAGGGGTCGGTTCGGACCTTC. Its translation is CASSPPLGQGSVRTF.

Turning to this clone: Other DNA sequences within the sample encode an identical CDR3. The rearrangement links TRBV6-5 to TRBJ1-1; D is possibly TRBD1 (6 bases). The CDR3 spans 14 residues. Germline CDR1 is MNHEY and CDR2 is SVGAGI. With 4 bases removed from V and 1 base from J, the gap between germline ends came to 10 bases. DNA of the CDR3: TGTGCCAGCAGTTCTACCAGGGGGAACACTGAAGCTTTCTTT. Translating gives CASSSTRGNTEAFF.

The chain couples TRBV9 to TRBJ1-2, with D tentatively TRBD1 (6 bases). The CDR3 totals 14 residues. Trimming removed 0 bases from V and 6 bases from J, with 12 bases in between. The V gene's germline CDR1 is SGDLS and CDR2 YYNGEE. Here the CDR3 DNA reads TGTGCCAGCAGCGTAGAGGGGCGACAGGATGGCTACACCTTC. This gives the protein CASSVEGRQDGYTF.

The chain has TRBV18 and TRBJ2-7; 14 nucleotides align to TRBD2. Looked up from germline, CDR1 is KGHSH and CDR2 is LQKENI. This CDR3 has 16 amino acids. V lost 0 bases and J lost 3; bases outside the gene matches: 1. The CDR3 coding sequence is TGTGCCAGCTCACCACCCGGGACTAGCGGGGGCTACGAGCAGTACTTC. It translates to CASSPPGTSGGYEQYF. Together with reference TRBV18 and TRBJ2-7, the CDR3 gives the full variable domain: NAGVMQNPRHLVRRRGQEARLRCSPMKGHSHVYWYRQLPEEGLKFMVYLQKENIIDESGMPKERFSAEFPKEGPSILRIQQVVRGDSAAYFCASSPPGTSGGYEQYFGPGTRLTVT.

The rearrangement joins TRBV6-5 to TRBJ2-7; TRBD2 is a possible D gene (5 bases). V lost 5 bases, J lost 1 base, and 12 bases lay in between. Germline values: CDR1 MNHEY, CDR2 SVGAGI. The CDR3 covers 14 residues. The DNA for the CDR3 is TGTGCCAGCAGTACCTACAGCGGTTCCTACGAGCAGTACTTC. This encodes CASSTYSGSYEQYF.

This rearrangement joins TRBV5-1 to TRBJ2-2; no clear D gene. Germline V CDR1 and CDR2: SGHRS, YFSETQ. Trimming cost V 6 bases and J 1 base, with 7 bases left between them. CDR3 size: 13 residues. The CDR3, as DNA: TGCGCCAGCAAAACAGAGAACACCGGGGAGCTGTTTTTT. Translating gives CASKTENTGELFF.

In its sample, this clone was seen once. The chain carries TRBV5-1 and TRBJ2-7; D perhaps matches TRBD2 (5 bases). Germline V gene data show CDR1 as SGHRS and CDR2 as YFSETQ. V was shortened by 3 bases and J by 4 bases, with 14 bases between the two germline ends. The CDR3 totals 14 residues. The CDR3 nucleotides read TGCGCCAGCAGCTCCTCAGCGTTAGCGTACGAGCAGTACTTC. Amino acids: CASSSSALAYEQYF.

The chain employs TRBV5-1 and TRBJ2-1; TRBD2 matches at 11 bases. CDR1 and CDR2 from the germline V gene are SGHRS and YFSETQ. Trimming removed 4 bases from V and 6 bases from J; junction bases left unmatched: 12. The CDR3 sequence is 17 residues long. The CDR3 nucleotides are TGCGCCAGCAGCATCTTAGCGGGGGGGCTCCTCGGCAATGAGCAGTTCTTC. Its translation: CASSILAGGLLGNEQFF.

The CDR3 DNA follows: TGTGCCAGCAGCAAAGTCGCCGGGGGAGAGACCCAGTACTTC. It yields the protein CASSKVAGGETQYF. V gene TRBV5-6 combines with J gene TRBJ2-5; weak D call: TRBD2 (6 bases). CDR1 and CDR2 (germline): SGHDT, YYEEEE. The CDR3 has 14 residues. The V end was cut by 4 bases, the J end by 4 bases, with 14 bases between.

This clone was counted only a few times. The chain joins TRBV7-3 to TRBJ2-6; tentatively, D is TRBD2 (5 bases). V lost 3 bases to trimming and J lost 1 base, with 13 bases between them. The CDR3 contains 17 residues. Germline V gene sequence: CDR1 SGHTA, CDR2 FQGTGA. CDR3 loop: CASSFSSTGSGANVLTF. DNA of the CDR3: TGTGCCAGCAGCTTTTCGTCGACGGGGTCTGGGGCCAACGTCCTGACTTTC.

The V call is TRBV5-1, the J call TRBJ1-2, with TRBD1 identical over 8 bases. CDR3 size: 14 residues. After removal of 3 bases from V and 8 bases from J, the junction contained 9 bases not matched to a gene. The V gene's germline CDR1 is SGHRS and CDR2 YFSETQ. CDR3 DNA sequence: TGCGCCAGCAGCTATACTCCGACAGGGGAAGGCTACACCTTC. As protein: CASSYTPTGEGYTF. Full variable domain (remainder filled in from reference TRBV5-1 and TRBJ1-2): KAGVTQTPRYLIKTRGQQVTLSCSPISGHRSVSWYQQTPGQGLQFLFEYFSETQRNKGNFPGRFSGRQFSNSRSEMNVSTLELGDSALYLCASSYTPTGEGYTFGSGTRLTVV.

The V and J genes are TRBV2 and TRBJ2-7; the match to TRBD1 covers 9 bases. The germline CDR1 and CDR2 sequences are SNHLY and FYNNEI. The CDR3 is made up of 18 amino acids. V lost 0 bases to trimming and J lost 4 bases; unmatched junction nucleotides: 13. The CDR3 spells CASSEAPGWDRVRYEQYF. The CDR3 DNA is TGTGCCAGCAGTGAAGCGCCTGGCTGGGACAGGGTTAGGTACGAGCAGTACTTC.

The V gene is TRBV5-5, the J gene TRBJ2-2, with 9 bases lining up with TRBD1. The CDR3 runs to 16 residues. The ends lost 4 bases at V and 3 bases at J; junction bases unmatched: 7. In germline, CDR1 is SGHKS, CDR2 YYEKEE (reference sequence). The CDR3 DNA reads as TGTGCCAGCAGCGCTCACAGGGGGCTAGACACCGGGGAGCTGTTTTTT. This codes for CASSAHRGLDTGELFF.

This chain links TRBV10-1 with TRBJ2-7, with a possible D match to TRBD1 (7 bases). V lost 8 bases, J lost 4 bases, and 12 bases lay in between. The CDR3 runs 12 residues. The V gene's germline CDR1 is WNHNN and CDR2 SYGVQD (reference sequence). CDR3 nucleotides: TGCGCCAGCGGAGGGGGCGCGTACGAGCAGTACTTC. Its protein is CASGGGAYEQYF.

This clone was detected only once. The chain joins TRBV18 to TRBJ2-6; 11 bases agree with TRBD1. The CDR3 is 17 residues long. V dropped 6 bases and J dropped 3; count of bases not matched to a gene: 7. CDR1 and CDR2 (germline): KGHSH, LQKENI. In DNA form, the CDR3 reads TGTGCCAGCTCCCGAGGACAGGGGGCGGGTGGGGCCAACGTCCTGACTTTC. The encoded protein is CASSRGQGAGGANVLTF.

The chain employs TRBV5-6 and TRBJ1-1, with D tentatively TRBD1 (5 bases). There are 17 residues in the CDR3. The germline CDR1 and CDR2 sequences are SGHDT and YYEEEE. V gave up 1 base and J gave up 0 bases, with 16 bases separating them. The CDR3 sequence is CASSLRTDAGVNTEAFF. The CDR3, as DNA: TGTGCCAGCAGCTTGCGTACAGATGCGGGGGTGAACACTGAAGCTTTCTTT.

The chain uses TRBV19 and TRBJ2-7; D possibly corresponds to TRBD2 (6 bases). This CDR3 spans 16 amino acids. Per the germline V gene, CDR1 is LNHDA and CDR2 is SQIVND (reference sequence). Trimming cost V 3 bases and J 3 bases, with 18 bases left between them. The CDR3 protein is CASSIPRAGGFYEQYF. CDR3 nucleotides: TGTGCCAGTAGTATTCCGCGCGCTGGGGGGTTCTACGAGCAGTACTTC.

The rearrangement joins TRBV2 to TRBJ1-4, with TRBD1 as a possible D gene (6 bases). The CDR3 contains 13 residues. Germline CDR1 SNHLY, CDR2 FYNNEI. The germline V and J ends were trimmed by 4 bases and 13 bases, with 16 bases remaining between them. CDR3 nucleotides: TGTGCCAGCAGTGTGGACGCCAGGGGAAGACTGTTTTTT. Protein product: CASSVDARGRLFF.

Of note for this clone: Germline is not matched at one junction end, which may reflect a read error. V usage is TRBV7-9 and J usage is TRBJ2-1; 14 bases are shared with TRBD2. The CDR3 has 15 residues. Germline V gene lookup returns CDR1 SEHNR and CDR2 FQNEAQ (reference sequence). In nucleotides, the CDR3 is TGTTCCAGCACCCTGACTAGCGGGGGGGCCAATGAGCAGTTCTTC. It is translated as CSSTLTSGGANEQFF.

The chain couples TRBV19 to TRBJ1-1; D is undetermined. V gave up 7 bases and J gave up 3 bases, with 18 bases separating them. The CDR3 consists of 15 residues. Germline-derived CDR1 and CDR2 are LNHDA and SQIVND (reference sequence). CDR3 amino acids: CASTPGEDWDTEAFF. CDR3 in DNA: TGTGCCAGTACCCCAGGCGAAGATTGGGACACTGAAGCTTTCTTT.

This clone was counted a few times. The V and J genes are TRBV6-4 and TRBJ2-7; 9 bases match TRBD1. This CDR3 is 13 amino acids long. The V segment lost 7 bases and the J segment 3 bases; nucleotides outside the gene matches: 4. CDR1 is MRHNA and CDR2 is SNTAGT in the germline V gene. CDR3 coding DNA: TGTGCCAGCAAACGACAGGGGGACTACGAGCAGTACTTC. Translation gives CASKRQGDYEQYF.

This chain connects TRBV4-1 to TRBJ2-3; D unclear. The germline V gene has CDR1 MGHRA and CDR2 YSYEKL. This CDR3 is 14 amino acids long. Trimming cost V 4 bases and J 4 bases, with 12 bases left between them. The CDR3 is CASSLPLGADTQYF. In DNA form, the CDR3 reads TGCGCCAGCAGCCTACCCCTTGGAGCAGATACGCAGTATTTT.

The J gene is TRBJ1-4, the V gene TRBV30; 7 bases are a match to TRBD1. With 5 bases clipped from V and 6 bases from J, the junction kept 9 bases outside the gene matches. This CDR3 has 14 amino acids. Germline values: CDR1 GTSNPN, CDR2 SVGIG (reference sequence). CDR3 in DNA: TGTGCCTGGTCCACAGGGGCCGGACATGAAAAACTGTTTTTT. This encodes CAWSTGAGHEKLFF.

The chain is built from TRBV27 and TRBJ2-1, with 11 bases matching TRBD2. CDR1 and CDR2 from the germline V gene are MNHEY and SMNVEV (reference sequence). The CDR3 has 16 amino acids. Losses at the gene ends were 5 bases for V and 4 bases for J; bases not matched to a gene: 7. CDR3 sequence: CASSGLGTSGYNEQFF. The CDR3 nucleotides read TGTGCCAGCAGTGGCCTCGGGACTAGCGGATACAATGAGCAGTTCTTC.

CDR3 DNA: TGTGCCAGCAACCCACTTGGGGTAGCGGGAGGGTTCACAGATACGCAGTATTTT. Translated: CASNPLGVAGGFTDTQYF. The V gene is TRBV4-2, the J gene TRBJ2-3; 11 bases match TRBD2. The J segment lost 2 bases and the V segment lost 7 bases, leaving 14 bases of the junction unmatched. Germline loops: CDR1 LGHNA, CDR2 YNFKEQ. The length of the CDR3 is 18 residues.

The chain employs TRBV7-9 and TRBJ2-5; the match to TRBD2 covers 7 bases. V trimming: 5 bases; J trimming: 5 bases; junction bases outside the gene matches: 5. The germline V gene has CDR1 SEHNR and CDR2 FQNEAQ (reference sequence). The CDR3 covers 13 residues. The chain's CDR3 is CASSREAQETQYF. CDR3 bases: TGTGCCAGCAGCCGGGAGGCCCAGGAGACCCAGTACTTC.

The J gene is TRBJ2-5, the V gene TRBV5-1, with a tentative D call TRBD1 (6 bases). CDR1 is SGHRS and CDR2 is YFSETQ in the germline V gene. V lost 8 bases and J 5 bases, leaving 16 bases between the germline ends. The CDR3 spans 13 residues. The CDR3 protein is CASRMGARETQYF. CDR3 DNA: TGCGCCAGTCGGATGGGGGCCCGGGAGACCCAGTACTTC. The full variable domain, in which reference TRBV5-1 and TRBJ2-5 provide the parts outside the CDR3, is KAGVTQTPRYLIKTRGQQVTLSCSPISGHRSVSWYQQTPGQGLQFLFEYFSETQRNKGNFPGRFSGRQFSNSRSEMNVSTLELGDSALYLCASRMGARETQYFGPGTRLLVL.